This TCR beta chain came from a study of T-cell reconstitution after alpha-beta-depleted transplantation in children. Study-wide findings and caveats: Most T-cell counts and diversity one year after the transplant came from T cells that were newly produced.

Unique molecular identifiers were incorporated during preparation of the TCRbeta library. TCRdb passed the PCR reads through MiXCR, listing each CDR3 protein once. The sample has 450,000 to 550,000 distinct CDR3 sequences; approximately 10% are singletons. Germline V gives CDR1 MNHEY, CDR2 SVGEGT. The CDR3 has 15 residues. In its sample, this clonotype was seen a few times. Its specificity is unknown. The junction departs from germline at one end; a sequencing error may be responsible. This sequence was found in a female patient aged 2-9 years who had a stem cell transplant for aplastic anemia, so the T cells may come from the graft donor. The chain carries TRBV6-2 or TRBV6-3 and TRBJ2-5, with TRBD1 matching 9 bases. Material: PBMCs, mostly from graft donor cells, obtained 180 days after TCRalphabeta/CD19-depleted stem cell transplant. The CDR3 nucleotides read TGTGCCAGCAGTCTGACAGGGGGACGGCAAGTGACCCAGTACTTC. Its translation is CASSLTGGRQVTQYF.